One T cell receptor beta chain is described in this entry. Its antigen target is currently unknown. Base qualities were left out, and no much larger clone turns up one base away. This entry belongs to a study of blood T cells in healthy people across ages (dated by TCRdb to between 2015 and 2016). In the study overall: Template switching captured roughly one uniquely barcoded TCR beta cDNA molecule per two T cells in model experiments. The study measured age-related changes in TCR beta repertoire diversity using deep sequencing normalized with unique cDNA molecular identifiers. The donors were split into four age groups: young (average around 15 years), middle-aged (around 40), aged (more than 55) and long-lived (82). Donors of different ages were randomly distributed across sequencing lanes to avoid experimental bias. For two donors (one aged 18 to 29 and one aged 80 or older), the study analyzed two additional independent replicas of 1 million unique cDNA reads from the same blood draw. Here is what the overall study found, with its caveats: The CMV infection status of donors was not known, potentially confounding age-related changes in expanded clonotypes. Compared with the aged group, more naive CD4+ T cells, fewer expanded clones and increased TCR diversity were shown by the long-lived group, suggesting age selection. Observed TCR beta diversity per million T cells fell roughly linearly with age, and a significant reduction was already apparent by age roughly 40. Because profiling used bulk unsorted PBMCs, naive and antigen-experienced compartments could not be compared conclusively. Estimates of total diversity based on one million sequenced T cells were considered lower bounds and underestimates. A strong correlation was found between observed TCR beta diversity and the percentage of naive T cells measured by flow cytometry.

The 39 donors, aged 6 to 90 years, were systemically healthy Caucasian individuals from Russia. Each donor gave approximately 9.3 milliliters of peripheral blood, collected into EDTA-treated Vacutainer tubes. Ficoll-Paque density-gradient centrifugation was used to isolate PBMCs, with at least 6 million per sample. Total RNA was extracted from PBMCs with Trizol reagent, with at least 6 micrograms obtained per sample. The percentages of naive CD45RAhigh/CD27high T cells were determined by flow cytometry on a PBMC aliquot from every donor. The method was 5' RACE. Sequencing instrument: Illumina HiSeq 2500. A second roughly 6 to 12 cycle PCR used a sample-barcoded 5' primer and a J-beta primer mix. A template-switch 5' adaptor carrying 12 random nucleotides introduced a unique molecular identifier onto each TCR beta cDNA molecule. At least 3 million CDR3-containing paired-end reads were obtained from each sample. The Mint cDNA synthesis kit, primed by a TRBC-specific oligonucleotide, was used to synthesize first-strand cDNA from all RNA. Following uracil-DNA glycosylase treatment, a first 18-cycle PCR with universal primers M1SS and BC2_uni_R was performed on all cDNA. In the authors' own workflow: For normalization, 1 million high-quality reads, each with a distinct molecular identifier, were randomly selected from each sample. Instead of being binned into consensus sequences, reads that shared molecular identifiers were thrown out. CDR3 identification, clonotype clustering and error correction used MiTCR with a Q25 quality threshold and the strictest error-elimination algorithm. A nonparametric unseen species model using Euler transformation provided a lower-bound estimate of total TCR beta diversity. TCRdb trimmed the raw reads at Q25, called clones with MiXCR and kept productive beta chains. Each CDR3 protein gets just one entry, which takes the most common genes and DNA from the rows behind it. TCRdb, rather than the study authors, made the V and J calls. The sample profile shows 1,100,000 or so distinct CDR3 sequences; 40% to 50% of them were found once. The top ten clonotypes cover under 20% of the sample.

The CDR3 holds 14 amino acids from the cysteine to the phenylalanine. Only the CDR3 region is kept as DNA, spanning 42 bases read in frame from base 1. V loses 4 bases at its end and J loses 5 bases; junction bases beyond the gene matches: 5. CDR1 and CDR2 (SGHAT, FQNNGV) derive from the germline V gene. This sequence originates from a woman aged 60-75 years in good health. The source material was blood. The chain links TRBV11-2 with TRBJ1-1; 9 of the junction bases match TRBD1. The CDR3 is CASSYDRGGTEAFF. The DNA sequence reads TGTGCCAGCAGCTACGACAGGGGGGGGACTGAAGCTTTCTTT. This CDR3, with the reference TRBV11-2 and TRBJ1-1 proteins standing in past its ends, gives the full variable domain EAGVAQSPRYKIIEKRQSVAFWCNPISGHATLYWYQQILGQGPKLLIQFQNNGVVDDSQLPKDRFSAERLKGVDSTLKIQPAKLEDSAVYLCASSYDRGGTEAFFGQGTRLTVV.